This T cell receptor (beta chain) was sequenced for a study of CD8+ T cells in alopecia areata. Study-wide context: Patients in the treated group were given tofacitinib by mouth, 5 to 10 mg twice a day. General observations from the study: The study also sequences resident alphabeta T cells of normal skin in scalp samples.

Treatment noted: oral pan-JAK inhibitor, 5-10 mg twice daily. Obtained from alopecia areata patients were lesional scalp punch biopsies along with peripheral blood. Extracted RNA was reverse transcribed, and the resulting cDNA served as sequencing template. Repertoires were generated with immunoSEQ multiplex PCR, while TCRdb's copy carries only in-frame clones and drops some. Of a few hundred thousand clones listed, 43% are singletons. V lost 0 bases and J lost 6, with 9 bases in between. The CDR3 runs 13 residues. In germline, CDR1 is SGDLS, CDR2 YYNGEE. This clone was found once. Its matching antigen is unknown.

The chain employs TRBV9 and TRBJ1-1, with D possibly matching TRBD1 (5 bases). The receptor's source is a human donor with alopecia areata. This sample comprised CD4+ T cells sorted from blood, obtained around week 36, from a patient treated with tofacitinib. This chain's CDR3 is CASSVVQGPEAFF. DNA for the CDR3: TGTGCCAGCAGCGTAGTCCAGGGTCCTGAAGCTTTCTTT.